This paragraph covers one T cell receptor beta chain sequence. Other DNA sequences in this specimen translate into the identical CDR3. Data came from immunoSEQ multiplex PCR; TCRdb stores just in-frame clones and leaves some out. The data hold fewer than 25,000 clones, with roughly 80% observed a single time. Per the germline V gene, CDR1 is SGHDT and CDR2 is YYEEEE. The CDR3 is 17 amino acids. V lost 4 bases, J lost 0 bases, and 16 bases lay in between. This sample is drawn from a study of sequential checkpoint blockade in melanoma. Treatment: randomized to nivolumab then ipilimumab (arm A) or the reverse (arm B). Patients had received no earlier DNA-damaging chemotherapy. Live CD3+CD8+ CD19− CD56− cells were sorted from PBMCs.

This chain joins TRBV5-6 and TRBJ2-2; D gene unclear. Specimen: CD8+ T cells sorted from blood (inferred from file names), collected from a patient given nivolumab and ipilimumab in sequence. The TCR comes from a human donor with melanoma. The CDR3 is CASSQIKHYANTGELFF. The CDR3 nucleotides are TGTGCCAGCAGCCAAATTAAGCACTACGCGAACACCGGGGAGCTGTTTTTT. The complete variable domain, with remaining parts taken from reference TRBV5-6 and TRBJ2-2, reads DAGVTQSPTHLIKTRGQQVTLRCSPKSGHDTVSWYQQALGQGPQFIFQYYEEEERQRGNFPDRFSGHQFPNYSSELNVNALLLGDSALYLCASSQIKHYANTGELFFGEGSRLTVL.